The source of this T cell receptor (beta chain) is a study of shared clonotypes between healthy human individuals. A single count supports this clone. The trim removed 4 bases at V and 5 bases at J, leaving 6 bases unmatched. In germline, CDR1 is LGHNA, CDR2 YSLEER. The CDR3 length is 15 residues. Replicate PCRs for sorted subsets used 200 ng DNA; this equaled 25,000 to 35,000 T cell genomes. Produced via immunoSEQ multiplex PCR; TCRdb's table is partial and in-frame only. There are some 2,000,000 clones in the sample; around 96% occur only once, and around 1.1% lies in the top ten. CD45RO-negative CD8 cells positively selected for CCR7 made up the naive population, which excluded terminally differentiated effector memory CD45RA+ cells.

The chain recombines TRBV4-3 with TRBJ2-5; 11 bases match TRBD2. The TCR originated in a man younger than 30 in good health. Sequencing used naive CD8+ T cells sorted from blood. CDR3 nucleotide sequence: TGCGCCAGCAGCCCTGGGACTAGCGGCCCGGAGACCCAGTACTTC. Its protein is CASSPGTSGPETQYF.